These 32 T cell receptor beta chains were sequenced from one sample in a study of blood T cell repertoires in COVID-19 (dated by TCRdb to the early 2020s). The library was made by the immunoSEQ multiplex PCR assay. Sourced from immuneACCESS, this table was stored by TCRdb with only in-frame sequences that have V and J called. A share of the clones is absent; for the studies checked, an unresolved V gene accounts for under half, and the remainder has no known explanation. The sample data list roughly 200,000 clones, and 80% to 85% of these were observed just once. 15% to 20% of the sample belongs to the ten largest clones. Sequenced: peripheral blood. These receptors all come from a woman older than 75 with active or convalescent COVID-19.

The chain links TRBV14 to TRBJ1-6, with no clear D. The CDR3 contains 15 residues. V was pared by 1 base and J by 4 bases, with 8 bases between. CDR1 is SGHDN and CDR2 is FVKESK in the germline V gene. The CDR3, as DNA: TGTGCCAGCAGCCAAGGTCCGGGGTATAATTCACCCCTCCACTTT. It yields the protein CASSQGPGYNSPLHF.

J is TRBJ1-6 and V is TRBV30; TRBD1 aligns across 9 bases. Trimming cost V 2 bases and J 7 bases; bases outside gene matches: 12. CDR1 and CDR2 from the germline V gene are GTSNPN and SVGIG (reference sequence). CDR3 length: 17 residues. This chain's CDR3 is CAWSRSPGQGWNSPLHF. In nucleotides, the CDR3 is TGTGCCTGGAGTCGGTCACCGGGACAGGGATGGAATTCACCCCTCCACTTT.

The chain couples TRBV5-1 to TRBJ1-2; the match to TRBD1 covers 8 bases. This CDR3 is built from 13 residues. Germline-derived CDR1 and CDR2 are SGHRS and YFSETQ. V lost 4 bases to trimming and J lost 5 bases; unmatched junction nucleotides: 4. The CDR3 spells CASSVGQDYGYTF. The CDR3 DNA is TGCGCCAGCAGCGTGGGACAGGATTATGGCTACACCTTC.

In this sample, this clone turned up a few times. The chain recombines TRBV2 with TRBJ1-5; 7 bases line up with TRBD1. CDR3 length: 15 residues. The J segment lost 4 bases and the V segment lost 6 bases, leaving 9 bases of the junction unmatched. The germline V gene encodes CDR1 SNHLY and CDR2 FYNNEI. The CDR3: CASSVQDRVNQPQHF. The CDR3 bases are TGTGCCAGCAGCGTCCAAGACAGGGTTAATCAGCCCCAGCATTTT.

V usage is TRBV9 and J usage is TRBJ2-5; D is uncertain. Between the trimmed V and J ends, which lost 5 bases and 2 bases, there was a span of 10 bases. This CDR3 contains 13 residues. Germline V CDR1 and CDR2: SGDLS, YYNGEE. The CDR3 spells CASSLSLQETQYF. The CDR3 nucleotides read TGTGCCAGCAGTCTTAGTTTGCAAGAGACCCAGTACTTC.

The sample holds one count of this clone. The V gene is TRBV28, the J gene TRBJ1-5; no firm D call. V lost 9 bases, J lost 2 bases, and 8 bases lay in between. The germline CDR1 and CDR2 sequences are MDHEN and SYDVKM. The CDR3 covers 12 residues. CDR3 bases: TGTGCCAGTATAGTTGGCAATCAGCCCCAGCATTTT. Residues: CASIVGNQPQHF. Full variable domain (outside the CDR3, taken from reference TRBV28 and TRBJ1-5): DVKVTQSSRYLVKRTGEKVFLECVQDMDHENMFWYRQDPGLGLRLIYFSYDVKMKEKGDIPEGYSVSREKKERFSLILESASTNQTSMYLCASIVGNQPQHFGDGTRLSIL.

J is TRBJ2-3 and V is TRBV5-1, with TRBD2 matching 7 bases. The CDR3 is 15 residues long. V lost 8 bases and J lost 1; bases outside the gene matches: 10. Germline V CDR1 and CDR2: SGHRS, YFSETQ. CDR3 bases: TGCGCCAGTGGACCTCGGGGGGACCGCACAGATACGCAGTATTTT. Its translation is CASGPRGDRTDTQYF.

V is TRBV7-9 and J is TRBJ1-5; 7 nucleotides align to TRBD1. This CDR3 comprises 15 residues. J lost 5 bases, V lost 2 bases, and 6 bases had no gene match. Germline CDR1 and CDR2: SEHNR and FQNEAQ (reference sequence). CDR3 in DNA: TGTGCCAGCAGCTTAACGGGGCAGGGGGATCAGCCCCAGCATTTT. Its translation is CASSLTGQGDQPQHF.

This rearrangement joins TRBV15 to TRBJ2-1; unclear D gene. The CDR3 sequence is 12 residues long. V was pared by 6 bases and J by 4 bases, with 7 bases between. Germline lookup yields CDR1 LNHNV and CDR2 YYDKDF (reference sequence). The CDR3 here is CATRTRYNEQFF. The CDR3 nucleotides read TGTGCCACCAGAACGAGATACAATGAGCAGTTCTTC.

In DNA, the CDR3 is TGTGCCATCAGTGAGTCGAGAGGGATCTATAATTCACCCCTCCACTTT. This translates into CAISESRGIYNSPLHF. The chain links TRBV10-3 to TRBJ1-6; no clear D gene. The germline V gene has CDR1 ENHRY and CDR2 SYGVKD. V shed 0 bases and J shed 3 bases, with 9 bases lying between them. The CDR3 has 16 amino acids.

The chain combines TRBV30 with TRBJ2-7, with a weak D call TRBD2 (5 bases). The CDR3 extends over 14 amino acids. Trimming removed 3 bases from V and 5 bases from J, with 17 bases in between. Germline V gene data show CDR1 as GTSNPN and CDR2 as SVGIG (reference sequence). The chain's CDR3 is CAWSAGFSAHEQYF. CDR3 nucleotides: TGTGCCTGGAGCGCGGGCTTCTCGGCCCACGAGCAGTACTTC.

The CDR3 nucleotides are TGTGCCAGCAGCGTTAGCGGGGCTAAGAGAACAGATACGCAGTATTTT. Its protein is CASSVSGAKRTDTQYF. The chain links TRBV11-2 to TRBJ2-3, with TRBD2 identical over 8 bases. This CDR3 region has 16 residues. Germline V lookup: CDR1 SGHAT, CDR2 FQNNGV. The V and J ends lost 5 bases and 3 bases, in that order; junction bases with no gene match: 10.

The V and J genes are TRBV30 and TRBJ2-1; D may be TRBD2 (5 bases). V was shortened by 5 bases and J by 6 bases, with 20 bases between the two germline ends. Germline V gene sequence: CDR1 GTSNPN, CDR2 SVGIG (reference sequence). This CDR3 is built from 15 residues. Written as DNA, the CDR3 is TGTGCCTGGTCGCCTCGGGGTCGAGTGAGCAATGAGCAGTTCTTC. Protein sequence: CAWSPRGRVSNEQFF.

The V and J genes are TRBV5-1 and TRBJ2-7; 7 nucleotides line up with TRBD2. Germline V gene data show CDR1 as SGHRS and CDR2 as YFSETQ. The J segment lost 5 bases and the V segment lost 0 bases, leaving 5 bases of the junction unmatched. The CDR3 spans 14 residues. The chain's CDR3 is CASSLGLARDEQYF. The CDR3 DNA reads as TGCGCCAGCAGCTTGGGACTAGCAAGGGACGAGCAGTACTTC. The full variable domain, with the rest looked up from reference TRBV5-1 and TRBJ2-7, is KAGVTQTPRYLIKTRGQQVTLSCSPISGHRSVSWYQQTPGQGLQFLFEYFSETQRNKGNFPGRFSGRQFSNSRSEMNVSTLELGDSALYLCASSLGLARDEQYFGPGTRLTVT.

The chain recombines TRBV18 with TRBJ1-2; no clear D. Germline CDR1 and CDR2: KGHSH and LQKENI. The CDR3 is 13 residues long. V lost 3 bases and J lost 8, with 13 bases in between. The CDR3 reads CASSPEGRTGYTF. CDR3 DNA sequence: TGTGCCAGCTCACCGGAGGGAAGAACGGGCTACACCTTC.

The DNA for the CDR3 is TGTGCCAGCAGCTTAAGAGGGCAAGGTCAGCCCCAGCATTTT. Translating it yields CASSLRGQGQPQHF. The rearrangement joins TRBV7-2 to TRBJ1-5; D remains ambiguous. This CDR3 has 14 amino acids. Germline V gene lookup returns CDR1 SGHTA and CDR2 FQGNSA. V was cut by 2 bases and J by 6 bases, with 11 bases left in between.

This clone was picked up one time. V is TRBV29-1 and J is TRBJ1-3, with D possibly matching TRBD1 (5 bases). Germline V lookup: CDR1 SQVTM, CDR2 ANQGSEA. The CDR3 loop spans 14 amino acids. V dropped 6 bases and J dropped 0 bases, with 12 bases sitting between them. CDR3 amino acids: CSVADRRSGNTIYF. Written as DNA, the CDR3 is TGCAGCGTAGCAGACAGACGCTCTGGAAACACCATATATTTT.

V gene TRBV28 combines with J gene TRBJ2-2, with TRBD1 matching over 7 bases. Germline CDR1 and CDR2: MDHEN and SYDVKM. The length of the CDR3 is 19 residues. V dropped 5 bases and J dropped 6; count of bases not matched to a gene: 21. The CDR3 loop is CASSPQHQTTGYHSGELFF. The CDR3 nucleotides are TGTGCCAGCAGTCCACAACACCAAACGACAGGGTATCATTCCGGGGAGCTGTTTTTT.

In this sample, this clone turned up once. The rearrangement links TRBV5-1 to TRBJ2-1; D remains unclear. CDR1 and CDR2 from the germline V gene are SGHRS and YFSETQ. The CDR3 loop spans 13 amino acids. V was cut by 0 bases and J by 6 bases, with 7 bases left in between. CDR3 protein: CASSLDPGNEQFF. The CDR3 DNA is TGCGCCAGCAGCTTGGACCCCGGCAATGAGCAGTTCTTC. Full variable domain (missing parts from reference TRBV5-1 and TRBJ2-1): KAGVTQTPRYLIKTRGQQVTLSCSPISGHRSVSWYQQTPGQGLQFLFEYFSETQRNKGNFPGRFSGRQFSNSRSEMNVSTLELGDSALYLCASSLDPGNEQFFGPGTRLTVL.

The chain links TRBV9 to TRBJ1-2; 9 bases are shared with TRBD1. CDR1 and CDR2 from the germline V gene are SGDLS and YYNGEE. The V gene end was trimmed by 0 bases and the J gene end by 3 bases; junction bases not matched to a gene: 9. CDR3 length: 17 residues. This chain's CDR3 is CASSVAGDREQDYGYTF. CDR3 in DNA: TGTGCCAGCAGCGTAGCTGGGGACAGGGAGCAGGACTATGGCTACACCTTC.

This clone was recorded a few times. This chain connects TRBV19 to TRBJ2-1; D perhaps matches TRBD2 (6 bases). Between the trimmed V and J ends, which lost 1 base and 8 bases, there was a span of 9 bases. This CDR3 region has 13 residues. The germline V gene encodes CDR1 LNHDA and CDR2 SQIVND (reference sequence). CDR3 in amino acids: CASSIGRGHEQFF. The CDR3 region has the DNA TGTGCCAGTAGTATAGGGAGGGGCCATGAGCAGTTCTTC.

This clone was recorded only once. The chain is built from TRBV9 and TRBJ2-7; 9 bases line up with TRBD2. The germline V gene encodes CDR1 SGDLS and CDR2 YYNGEE. The CDR3 has 16 residues. V was clipped by 3 bases and J by 0 bases; unmatched bases: 7. CDR3 amino acids: CASSAIAGVGSYEQYF. The CDR3 coding sequence is TGTGCCAGCAGCGCCATAGCGGGGGTGGGCTCCTACGAGCAGTACTTC. Drawing the rest from reference TRBV9 and TRBJ2-7, the complete variable domain is DSGVTQTPKHLITATGQRVTLRCSPRSGDLSVYWYQQSLDQGLQFLIQYYNGEERAKGNILERFSAQQFPDLHSELNLSSLELGDSALYFCASSAIAGVGSYEQYFGPGTRLTVT.

The V and J genes are TRBV7-2 and TRBJ2-1, with TRBD2 as a possible D gene (5 bases). The V gene lost 4 bases and the J gene lost 7 bases, with 14 bases spanning the gap. Germline CDR1 and CDR2: SGHTA and FQGNSA. The CDR3 runs to 14 residues. CDR3 sequence: CASSSHGIVNEQFF. The CDR3 DNA follows: TGTGCCAGCAGCTCGCACGGGATCGTGAATGAGCAGTTCTTC.

The V gene is TRBV7-2, the J gene TRBJ1-6; D might be TRBD1 (6 bases). V was pared by 6 bases and J by 7 bases, with 22 bases between. From germline, CDR1 is SGHTA and CDR2 FQGNSA. The CDR3 runs 17 residues. In DNA, the CDR3 is TGTGCCAGCAGAGAAGGGGACACAGGGTCCGTGAATTCACCCCTCCACTTT. It specifies CASREGDTGSVNSPLHF. Looking up the rest from reference TRBV7-2 and TRBJ1-6 gives the full variable domain: GAGVSQSPSNKVTEKGKDVELRCDPISGHTALYWYRQSLGQGLEFLIYFQGNSAPDKSGLPSDRFSAERTGGSVSTLTIQRTQQEDSAVYLCASREGDTGSVNSPLHFGNGTRLTVT.

The V gene is TRBV4-1, the J gene TRBJ2-1; 9 nucleotides agree with TRBD2. There are 18 residues in the CDR3. V was pared by 2 bases and J by 4 bases, with 12 bases of the junction left unmatched. The germline V gene has CDR1 MGHRA and CDR2 YSYEKL. In nucleotides, the CDR3 is TGCGCCAGCAGCCAACCCCAATCGCTAGCGGGGAGTTACAATGAGCAGTTCTTC. It codes for CASSQPQSLAGSYNEQFF.

The rearrangement uses TRBV4-1 and TRBJ2-2, with TRBD1 as a possible D gene (5 bases). CDR1 is MGHRA and CDR2 is YSYEKL in the germline V gene. The germline V and J ends were trimmed by 0 bases and 5 bases, with 13 bases remaining between them. The CDR3 is 16 amino acids. This CDR3 reads CASSQEGPGWTGELFF. CDR3 in DNA: TGCGCCAGCAGCCAAGAGGGGCCAGGGTGGACCGGGGAGCTGTTTTTT.

This chain links TRBV5-1 with TRBJ2-1, with 7 bases identical to TRBD1. The V gene end was trimmed by 5 bases and the J gene end by 8 bases; junction bases not matched to a gene: 16. CDR3 length: 16 amino acids. CDR1 is SGHRS and CDR2 is YFSETQ in the germline V gene. Written as DNA, the CDR3 is TGCGCCAGCAGAACTAAGACAGGGCCTTGGGGCGATGAGCAGTTCTTC. Translation gives CASRTKTGPWGDEQFF.

The CDR3 is CASGADSRTLLFSYEQYF. DNA of the CDR3: TGTGCTAGTGGTGCGGACAGCAGAACTCTCCTTTTCTCCTACGAGCAGTACTTC. The chain employs TRBV12-5 and TRBJ2-7; D is possibly TRBD1 (6 bases). The CDR3 spans 18 residues. Trimming stripped 5 bases from V and 0 bases from J, with 23 bases between. The germline gives CDR1 LGHNT, CDR2 FRNRAP.

This clone was observed a few times. V usage is TRBV18 and J usage is TRBJ1-4, with D unclear. V was cut by 6 bases and J by 0 bases, with 5 bases left in between. CDR1 and CDR2 (germline): KGHSH, LQKENI. This CDR3 region has 13 residues. The CDR3, as DNA: TGTGCCAGCTCGACACCAACTAATGAAAAACTGTTTTTT. It encodes CASSTPTNEKLFF.

CDR3 DNA sequence: TGTGCCAGCAGCCGCGAACGGGAGACCCAGTACTTC. This gives the protein CASSRERETQYF. The chain recombines TRBV5-4 with TRBJ2-5; D call uncertain. The germline gives CDR1 SGHNT, CDR2 YYREEE (reference sequence). The CDR3 has 12 residues. Trimming took 4 bases from V and 5 from J, leaving 9 bases between them.

The chain has TRBV19 and TRBJ2-1, with 9 bases that match TRBD2. This CDR3 is built from 14 residues. Looked up from germline, CDR1 is LNHDA and CDR2 is SQIVND (reference sequence). Trimming at V came to 4 bases and at J to 6 bases, leaving 4 bases not matched to a gene. The DNA of the CDR3 is TGTGCCAGTAGTACGCGGGAGGGCGTCAATGAGCAGTTCTTC. Residues: CASSTREGVNEQFF.

The rearrangement joins TRBV9 to TRBJ2-3; 11 bases match TRBD2. V was clipped by 4 bases and J by 6 bases; unmatched bases: 10. Looked up from germline, CDR1 is SGDLS and CDR2 is YYNGEE. The CDR3 totals 16 residues. The CDR3 nucleotides are TGTGCCAGCAGCTCCGTAGCGGGGGGGAGATCGGATACGCAGTATTTT. Translated: CASSSVAGGRSDTQYF.